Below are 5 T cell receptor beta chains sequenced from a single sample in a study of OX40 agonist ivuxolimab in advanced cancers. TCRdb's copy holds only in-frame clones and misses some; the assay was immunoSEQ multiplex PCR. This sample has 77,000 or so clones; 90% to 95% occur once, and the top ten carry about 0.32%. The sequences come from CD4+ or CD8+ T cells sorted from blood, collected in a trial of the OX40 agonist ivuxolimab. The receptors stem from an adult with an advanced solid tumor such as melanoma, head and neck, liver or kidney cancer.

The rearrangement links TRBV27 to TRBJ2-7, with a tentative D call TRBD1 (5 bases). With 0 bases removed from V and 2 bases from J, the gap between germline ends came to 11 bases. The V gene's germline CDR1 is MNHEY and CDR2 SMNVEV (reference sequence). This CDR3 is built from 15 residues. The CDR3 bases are TGTGCCAGCAGTTTATCGAGTCAGGGCGCCTACGAGCAGTACTTC. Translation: CASSLSSQGAYEQYF.

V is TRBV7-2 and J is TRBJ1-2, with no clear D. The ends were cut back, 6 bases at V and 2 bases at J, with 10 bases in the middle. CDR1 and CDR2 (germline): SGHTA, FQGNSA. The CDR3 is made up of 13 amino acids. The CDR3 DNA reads TGTGCCAGCAGTTTGGACGGGAACTATGGCTACACCTTC. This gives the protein CASSLDGNYGYTF.

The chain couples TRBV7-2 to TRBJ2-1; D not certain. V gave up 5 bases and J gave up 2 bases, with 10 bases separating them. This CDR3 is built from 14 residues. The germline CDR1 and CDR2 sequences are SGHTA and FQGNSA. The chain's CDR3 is CASSLDGPYNEQFF. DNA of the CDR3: TGTGCCAGCAGCCTGGACGGTCCCTACAATGAGCAGTTCTTC.

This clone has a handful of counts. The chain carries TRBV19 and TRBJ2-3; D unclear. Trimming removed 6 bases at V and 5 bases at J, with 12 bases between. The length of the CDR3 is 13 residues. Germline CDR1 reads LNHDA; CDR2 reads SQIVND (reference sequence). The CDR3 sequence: CASSGLLRDTQYF. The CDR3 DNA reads TGTGCCAGTAGCGGGCTATTAAGAGATACGCAGTATTTT. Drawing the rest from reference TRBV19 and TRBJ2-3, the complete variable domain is DGGITQSPKYLFRKEGQNVTLSCEQNLNHDAMYWYRQDPGQGLRLIYYSQIVNDFQKGDIAEGYSVSREKKESFPLTVTSAQKNPTAFYLCASSGLLRDTQYFGPGTRLTVL.

The CDR3 DNA sequence: TGTGCCAGTAGTATTTCGGCCAGTAATCAGCCCCAGCATTTT. It yields the protein CASSISASNQPQHF. The rearrangement joins TRBV19 to TRBJ1-5; D unclear. Germline CDR1 reads LNHDA; CDR2 reads SQIVND (reference sequence). The length of the CDR3 is 14 residues. The ends were cut back, 3 bases at V and 4 bases at J, with 10 bases in the middle.